This T cell receptor beta chain appears in the sequencing data of a study of blood T cell repertoires in COVID-19. Study details: The study drew acute and convalescent COVID-19 samples from the United States, Italy and Spain. The cDNA or gDNA used as material had been derived from T cells, B-cell-depleted T cells, or PBMCs.

Per the study methods: Amplification of reference gene primers provided the estimated nucleated cell counts. The protocol was immunoSEQ multiplex PCR, while the TCRdb copy is restricted to in-frame clones and leaves out a portion. That table supplies the V and J calls and clone size; D and trimming were determined from the DNA. The top ten clones hold approximately 10% of a sample with approximately 100,000 clones, roughly 86% of them seen once. V was clipped by 0 bases and J by 9 bases; unmatched bases: 15. The CDR3 loop spans 18 amino acids. Germline-derived CDR1 and CDR2 are SGHVS and FQNEAQ. The specimen sequenced was peripheral blood. The receptor comes from a man in his fifties with acute or convalescent COVID-19. The chain carries TRBV7-8 and TRBJ2-1; 9 bases are a match to TRBD2. The CDR3 nucleotides read TGTGCCAGCAGCTTAGCGTACGGGAGCGGGAGGTCGTCGGGTGAGCAGTTCTTC. This translates into CASSLAYGSGRSSGEQFF.